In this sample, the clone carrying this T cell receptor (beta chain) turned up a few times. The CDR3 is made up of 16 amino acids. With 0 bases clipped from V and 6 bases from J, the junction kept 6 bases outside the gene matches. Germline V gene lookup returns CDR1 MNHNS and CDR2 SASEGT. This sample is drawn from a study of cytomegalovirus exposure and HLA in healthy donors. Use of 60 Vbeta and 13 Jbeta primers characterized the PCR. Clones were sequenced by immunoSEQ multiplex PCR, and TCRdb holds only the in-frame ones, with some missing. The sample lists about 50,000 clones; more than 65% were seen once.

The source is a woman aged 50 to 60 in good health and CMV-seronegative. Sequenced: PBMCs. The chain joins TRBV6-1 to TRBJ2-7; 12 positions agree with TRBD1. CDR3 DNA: TGTGCCAGCAGTGAAGCGCAGGGACAGGGGGCGTCCGAGCAGTACTTC. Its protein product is CASSEAQGQGASEQYF.